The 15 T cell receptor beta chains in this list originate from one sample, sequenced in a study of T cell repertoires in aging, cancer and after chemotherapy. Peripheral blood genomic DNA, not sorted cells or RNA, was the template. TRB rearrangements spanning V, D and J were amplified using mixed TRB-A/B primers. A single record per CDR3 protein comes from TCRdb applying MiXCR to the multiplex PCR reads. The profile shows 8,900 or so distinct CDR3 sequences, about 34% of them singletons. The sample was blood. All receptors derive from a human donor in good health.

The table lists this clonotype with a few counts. The CDR3 sequence is CSARDAGTGNTEAFF. In DNA form, the CDR3 reads TGCAGTGCTAGAGATGCGGGGACAGGGAACACTGAAGCTTTCTTT. This sequence joins TRBV20-1 and TRBJ1-1; the match to TRBD1 covers 8 bases. With V trimmed by 0 bases and J by 1 base, 4 bases remained unmatched. The V gene's germline CDR1 is DFQATT and CDR2 SNEGSKA (reference sequence). CDR3 size: 15 residues.

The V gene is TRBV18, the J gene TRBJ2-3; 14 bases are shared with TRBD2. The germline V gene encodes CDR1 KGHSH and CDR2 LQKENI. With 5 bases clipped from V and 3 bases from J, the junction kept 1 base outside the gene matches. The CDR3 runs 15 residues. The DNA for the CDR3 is TGTGCCAGCTCATGGACTAGCGGGGGGACAGATACGCAGTATTTT. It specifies CASSWTSGGTDTQYF.

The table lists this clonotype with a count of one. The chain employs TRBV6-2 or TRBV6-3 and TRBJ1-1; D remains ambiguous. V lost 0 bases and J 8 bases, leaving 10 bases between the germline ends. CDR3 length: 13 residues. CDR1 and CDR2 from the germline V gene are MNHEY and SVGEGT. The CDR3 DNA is TGTGCCAGCAGTTACTCAGACCCTCGGGAAGCTTTCTTT. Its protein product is CASSYSDPREAFF.

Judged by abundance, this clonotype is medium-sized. The CDR3 region has the DNA TGTGCCAGCACTTCCTCCTCTGGGGCCAACGTCCTGACTTTC. It translates to CASTSSSGANVLTF. J is TRBJ2-6 and V is TRBV12-3 or TRBV12-4, with no clear D. Trimming pared 7 bases from V and 0 bases from J, leaving 7 bases between. This CDR3 comprises 14 residues.

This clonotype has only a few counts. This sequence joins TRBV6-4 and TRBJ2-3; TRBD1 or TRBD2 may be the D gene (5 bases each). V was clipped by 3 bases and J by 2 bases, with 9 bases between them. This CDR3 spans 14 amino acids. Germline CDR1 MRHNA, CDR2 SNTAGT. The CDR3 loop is CASSEGTHTDTQYF. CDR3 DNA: TGTGCCAGCAGTGAGGGGACCCACACAGATACGCAGTATTTT.

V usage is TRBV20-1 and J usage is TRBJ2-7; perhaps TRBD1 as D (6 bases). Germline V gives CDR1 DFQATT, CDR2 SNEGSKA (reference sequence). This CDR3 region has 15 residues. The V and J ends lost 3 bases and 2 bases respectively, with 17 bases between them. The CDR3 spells CSASPIYGTTYEQYF. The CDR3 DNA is TGCAGTGCTAGCCCAATATATGGGACAACCTACGAGCAGTACTTC.

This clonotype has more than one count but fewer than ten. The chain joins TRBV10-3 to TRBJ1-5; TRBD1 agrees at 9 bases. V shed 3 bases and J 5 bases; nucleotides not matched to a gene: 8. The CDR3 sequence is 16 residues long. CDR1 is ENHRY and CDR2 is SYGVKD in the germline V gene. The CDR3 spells CAISDRDRASHQPQHF. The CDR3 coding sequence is TGTGCCATCAGTGACCGGGACAGGGCGAGTCATCAGCCCCAGCATTTT.

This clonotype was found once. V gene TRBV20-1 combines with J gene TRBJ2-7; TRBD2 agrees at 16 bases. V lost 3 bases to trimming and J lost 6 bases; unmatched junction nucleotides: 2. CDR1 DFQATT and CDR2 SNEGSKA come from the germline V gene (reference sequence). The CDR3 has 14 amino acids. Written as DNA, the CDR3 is TGCAGTGCTAGGGGGACTAGCGGGGGGGGCGAGCAGTACTTC. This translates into CSARGTSGGGEQYF.

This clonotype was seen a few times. As DNA, the CDR3 is TGTGCCATCAGCAAAACAGGGGCTGACGAGCAGTACGTC. As protein: CAISKTGADEQYV. The gene calls are TRBV10-3 and TRBJ2-7, with 7 bases matching TRBD1. The V segment lost 6 bases and the J segment 5 bases; nucleotides outside the gene matches: 7. Germline CDR1 ENHRY, CDR2 SYGVKD. The CDR3 has 13 residues.

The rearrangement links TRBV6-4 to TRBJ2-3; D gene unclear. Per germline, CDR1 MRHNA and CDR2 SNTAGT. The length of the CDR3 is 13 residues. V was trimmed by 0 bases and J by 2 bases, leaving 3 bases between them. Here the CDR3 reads CASSDSATDTQYF. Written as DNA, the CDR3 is TGTGCCAGCAGTGACTCGGCCACAGATACGCAGTATTTT.

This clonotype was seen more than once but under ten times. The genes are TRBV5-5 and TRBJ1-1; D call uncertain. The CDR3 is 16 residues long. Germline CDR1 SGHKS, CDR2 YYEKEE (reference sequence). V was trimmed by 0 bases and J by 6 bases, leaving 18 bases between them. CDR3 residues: CASSLGRQDGYAEAFF. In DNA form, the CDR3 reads TGTGCCAGCAGCTTGGGGAGGCAGGACGGTTACGCTGAAGCTTTCTTT.

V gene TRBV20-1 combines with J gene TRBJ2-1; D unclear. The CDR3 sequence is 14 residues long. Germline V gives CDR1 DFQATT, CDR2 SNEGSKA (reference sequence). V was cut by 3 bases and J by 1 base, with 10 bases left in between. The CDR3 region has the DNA TGCAGTGCTAGGGATGATAAATCCTACAATGAGCAGTTCTTC. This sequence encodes CSARDDKSYNEQFF.

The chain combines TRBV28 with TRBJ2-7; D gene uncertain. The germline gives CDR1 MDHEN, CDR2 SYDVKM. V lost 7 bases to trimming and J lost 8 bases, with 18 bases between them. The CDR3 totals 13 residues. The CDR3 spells CASIRVGPLKQYV. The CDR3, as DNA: TGTGCCAGCATCCGAGTGGGCCCACTCAAGCAGTACGTC.

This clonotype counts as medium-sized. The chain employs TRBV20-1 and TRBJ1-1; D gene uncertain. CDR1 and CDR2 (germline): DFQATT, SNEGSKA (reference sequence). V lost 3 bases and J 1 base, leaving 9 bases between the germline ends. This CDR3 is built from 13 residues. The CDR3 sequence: CSASIYRNTEAFF. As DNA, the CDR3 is TGCAGTGCTAGCATCTACAGGAACACTGAAGCTTTCTTT.

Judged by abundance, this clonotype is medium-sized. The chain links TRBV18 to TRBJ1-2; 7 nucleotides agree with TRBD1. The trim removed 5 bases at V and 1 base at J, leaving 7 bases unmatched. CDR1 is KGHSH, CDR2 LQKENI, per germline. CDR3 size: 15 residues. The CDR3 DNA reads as TGTGCCAGCTCAACCCAGACAGGGAGTAACTATGGCTACACCTTC. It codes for CASSTQTGSNYGYTF.